The 8 T cell receptor beta chains below all came from one sample that was sequenced in a study of beta chain features in type 1 diabetes. The study's findings and limits: Within each of all four CD4+ subsets, Type 1 diabetes patients had TCRB CDR3s that were moderately but significantly shorter.

What was sequenced were expressed TCRB transcripts, since all of the isolated RNA had been reverse transcribed. Sequencing used immunoSEQ multiplex PCR; TCRdb keeps in-frame clones, though not all of them. The table has approximately 150,000 clones, roughly 10% seen once. For these TCRs, the target antigens are not known. Sequencing was carried out using central memory CD4+ T cells from blood. These TCRs come from a man aged 25-45 years with type 1 diabetes.

The chain has TRBV7-2 and TRBJ2-1; 8 bases align to TRBD2. V trimming: 1 base; J trimming: 12 bases; junction bases outside the gene matches: 8. This CDR3 spans 14 amino acids. Germline-derived CDR1 and CDR2 are SGHTA and FQGNSA. The CDR3 bases are TGTGCCAGCAGCTTAGGAGCGGGGGCGGTAGGGCAGTTCTTC. Translated: CASSLGAGAVGQFF.

In this sample, this clone turned up a few times. V gene TRBV11-2 combines with J gene TRBJ1-2; D not resolved. The CDR3 extends over 14 amino acids. Germline V lookup: CDR1 SGHAT, CDR2 FQNNGV. V lost 5 bases and J lost 2, with 12 bases in between. The CDR3 DNA follows: TGTGCCAGCAGCATAAGCGTCCAAAACTATGGCTACACCTTC. Residues: CASSISVQNYGYTF.

The table lists this clone with a few counts. The chain joins TRBV7-2 to TRBJ2-7, with D possibly being TRBD2 (5 bases). The CDR3 consists of 13 residues. From germline, CDR1 is SGHTA and CDR2 FQGNSA. V was trimmed by 3 bases and J by 3 bases, leaving 9 bases between them. The CDR3 coding sequence is TGTGCCAGCAGCTTCGGCGGGCTCTACGAGCAGTACTTC. Its protein product is CASSFGGLYEQYF. Filled out from reference TRBV7-2 and TRBJ2-7, the complete variable domain reads GAGVSQSPSNKVTEKGKDVELRCDPISGHTALYWYRQSLGQGLEFLIYFQGNSAPDKSGLPSDRFSAERTGGSVSTLTIQRTQQEDSAVYLCASSFGGLYEQYFGPGTRLTVT.

This chain joins TRBV28 and TRBJ2-3; D unclear. CDR3 length: 12 amino acids. Germline V CDR1 and CDR2: MDHEN, SYDVKM. V was trimmed by 8 bases and J by 6 bases, leaving 12 bases between them. The CDR3: CASAGTVDTQYF. Written as DNA, the CDR3 is TGTGCCAGCGCAGGAACCGTCGATACGCAGTATTTT.

This clone came up a few times. The chain employs TRBV29-1 and TRBJ1-2; D is unresolved. Germline V gene data show CDR1 as SQVTM and CDR2 as ANQGSEA. The CDR3 spans 15 residues. V was trimmed by 3 bases and J by 4 bases, leaving 18 bases between them. The CDR3 reads CSVDSGQLVGYGYTF. Written as DNA, the CDR3 is TGCAGCGTTGATTCAGGCCAATTGGTTGGCTATGGCTACACCTTC.

Only a few counts were recorded for this clone. The V gene is TRBV7-2, the J gene TRBJ2-2; 8 nucleotides align to TRBD1. CDR1 and CDR2 from the germline V gene are SGHTA and FQGNSA. This CDR3 comprises 15 residues. Unmatched junction bases numbered 6, after V lost 3 bases and J lost 6 bases. This CDR3 reads CASSLSQGVAGELFF. As DNA, the CDR3 is TGTGCCAGCAGCTTGTCACAGGGGGTAGCCGGGGAGCTGTTTTTT.

V gene TRBV5-1 combines with J gene TRBJ1-5; 7 bases line up with TRBD1. Trimming at V came to 0 bases and at J to 2 bases, leaving 2 bases not matched to a gene. Germline values: CDR1 SGHRS, CDR2 YFSETQ. This CDR3 comprises 15 residues. The CDR3 is CASSLDGQGNQPQHF. The CDR3 coding sequence is TGCGCCAGCAGCTTGGACGGACAGGGCAATCAGCCCCAGCATTTT.

This clone has a count of ten or more. The gene calls are TRBV18 and TRBJ2-1; 7 positions match TRBD2. The germline V gene has CDR1 KGHSH and CDR2 LQKENI. V was pared by 6 bases and J by 9 bases, with 8 bases of the junction left unmatched. The CDR3 runs to 13 residues. CDR3 region: CASSPLSGAEQFF. The DNA of the CDR3 is TGTGCCAGCTCGCCCTTGAGCGGGGCTGAGCAGTTCTTC.